Listed below are T cell receptor beta chains from one sample, sequenced in a study of T cells in Graves' hyperthyroidism and ophthalmopathy. TCRdb reprocessed the multiplex PCR reads via MiXCR and lists one record per CDR3 protein. Among 500,000 to 600,000 distinct CDR3 sequences, roughly 50% were seen once, and the ten largest hold around 20%. The sequenced material came from peripheral blood or thyroid tissue (not recorded which). These receptors all come from an adult woman with Graves' disease, either hyperthyroidism or ophthalmopathy (not recorded which). Both conserved end residues are part of each CDR3. D genes are given only for firm matches. Size tells how often a clone was seen (once, few, many) or the class of an expanded clone, and some rows leave it out.

j_call clone_size d_call v_call cdr3_nt cdr3_aa
TRBJ1-4 many TRBD1 TRBV6-6 TGTGCCAGCAGTTACAGACAGGGCGAAAAACTGTTTTTT CASSYRQGEKLFF
TRBJ1-6 . . TRBV6-5 TGTGCCAGCAGTTACATTAGGGACGGAAATTCACCCCTCCACTTT CASSYIRDGNSPLHF
TRBJ1-6 few TRBD1 TRBV7-2 TGTGCCAGCAGCCCCGGGACAGGGAAGGGTTCACCCCTCCACTTT CASSPGTGKGSPLHF
TRBJ2-2 . . TRBV7-9 TGTGCCAGCAGCTTGGGGGCCAACCTCAAGCGGGAGCTGTTTTTT CASSLGANLKRELFF
TRBJ1-5 . . TRBV15 TGTGCCACCCGTAGGGATCTTAGGAGCAATCAGCCCCAGCATTTT CATRRDLRSNQPQHF
TRBJ1-5 . . TRBV6-1 TGTGCCAGCAGCCAAGGCTACGAGCATTTT CASSQGYEHF
TRBJ2-7 . . TRBV6-2/TRBV6-3 TGTGCCAGCAGTACATACAGGGAAACCTACGAGCAGTACTTC CASSTYRETYEQYF
TRBJ2-7 . . TRBV19 TGTGCCAGTAGTATTTCGGGAGTTCAGTACTTC CASSISGVQYF
TRBJ1-3 many . TRBV4-2 TGTGCCAGCAGCCAAGGGGAGGGTTCCTCTGGAAACACCATATATTTT CASSQGEGSSGNTIYF
TRBJ1-6 . TRBD1 TRBV18 TGTGCCAGCCTACAGGGGAGAAATTCACCCCTCCACTTT CASLQGRNSPLHF
TRBJ1-4 few . TRBV7-9 TGTGCCAGCAGCTTAGCGCTTATGGGGAAACTGTTTTTT CASSLALMGKLFF